This T cell receptor (beta chain) was found in a study of cytomegalovirus exposure and HLA in healthy donors. About the research overall: Around 78 million unique TCR sequences came from HLA-typed donors in an early release.

This CDR3 comprises 14 residues. The germline V gene has CDR1 WNHNN and CDR2 SYGVQD (reference sequence). Deletions cut 3 bases from V and 5 bases from J, with 13 bases between. Study-wide findings and caveats: Reportedly, HLA-A and HLA-B alleles of most subjects were accurately predicted from TCR beta. According to a later analysis, donors in an Asian-associated ancestry cluster reportedly had fewer N-insertions than the roughly 670-donor mean. Segments of the TCR beta V type were, in most cases, productive about 90% or about 30% of the time in an earlier analysis.

PCR amplification relied on 60 Vbeta primers (plus 13 Jbeta primers). Profiling relied on immunoSEQ multiplex PCR, and the TCRdb table lists in-frame clones only, not all of them. The sample shows hundreds of thousands of clones, 70% to 90% of them seen only once. Concerning this clone: Its target is not known.

This chain connects TRBV10-1 to TRBJ1-1; D not resolved. Sequencing was carried out using PBMCs. This TCR was sampled from a woman between 18 and 30 years old in good health and CMV-seronegative. CDR3 nucleotides: TGCGCCAGCAGTGATTCTAGGGCGGGTACTGAAGCTTTCTTT. This encodes CASSDSRAGTEAFF.